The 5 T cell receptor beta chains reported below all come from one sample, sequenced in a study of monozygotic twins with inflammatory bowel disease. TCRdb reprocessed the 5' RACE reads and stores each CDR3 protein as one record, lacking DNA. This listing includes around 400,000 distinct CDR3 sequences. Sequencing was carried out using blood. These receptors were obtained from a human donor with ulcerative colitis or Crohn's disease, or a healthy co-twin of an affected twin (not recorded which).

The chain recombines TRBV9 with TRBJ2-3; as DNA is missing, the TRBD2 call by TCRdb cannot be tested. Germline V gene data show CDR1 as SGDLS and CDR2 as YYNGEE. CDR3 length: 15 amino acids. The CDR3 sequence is CASSVGTSGTDTQYF.

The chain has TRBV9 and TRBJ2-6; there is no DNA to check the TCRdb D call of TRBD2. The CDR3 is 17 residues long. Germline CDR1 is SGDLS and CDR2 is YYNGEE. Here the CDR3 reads CASSGAHDYSGANVLTF.

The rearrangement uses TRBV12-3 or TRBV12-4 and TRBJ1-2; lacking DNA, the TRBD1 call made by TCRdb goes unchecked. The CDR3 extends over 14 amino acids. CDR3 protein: CASRHQGADYGYTF.

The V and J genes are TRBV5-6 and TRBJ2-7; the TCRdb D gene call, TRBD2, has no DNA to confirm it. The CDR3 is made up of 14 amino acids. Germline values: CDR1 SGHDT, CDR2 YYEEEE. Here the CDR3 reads CASSDGTSTYEQYF.

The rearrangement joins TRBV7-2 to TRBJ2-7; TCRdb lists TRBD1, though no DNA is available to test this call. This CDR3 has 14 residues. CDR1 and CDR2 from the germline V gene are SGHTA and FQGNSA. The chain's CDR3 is CASSLEPGDYEQYF.